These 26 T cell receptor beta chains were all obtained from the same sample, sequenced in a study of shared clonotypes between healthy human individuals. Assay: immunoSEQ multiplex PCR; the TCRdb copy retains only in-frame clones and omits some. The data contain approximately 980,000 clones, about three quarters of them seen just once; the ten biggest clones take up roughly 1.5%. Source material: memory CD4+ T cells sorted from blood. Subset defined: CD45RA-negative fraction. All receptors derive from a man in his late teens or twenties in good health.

The CDR3 loop reads CASSGAPGRVQETQYF. In nucleotides, the CDR3 is TGTGCCAGCAGTGGTGCCCCCGGGAGAGTACAAGAGACCCAGTACTTC. V and J are TRBV6-1 and TRBJ2-5, with D possibly matching TRBD2 (6 bases). With 4 bases removed from V and 2 bases from J, the gap between germline ends came to 17 bases. Per germline, CDR1 MNHNS and CDR2 SASEGT. The CDR3 runs to 16 residues.

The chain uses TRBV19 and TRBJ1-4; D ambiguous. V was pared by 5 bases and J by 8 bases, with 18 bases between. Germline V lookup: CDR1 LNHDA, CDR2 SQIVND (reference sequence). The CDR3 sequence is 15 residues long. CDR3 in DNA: TGTGCCAGTAGTTTGGGCCTAACCATAGCCGAAAAACTGTTTTTT. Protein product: CASSLGLTIAEKLFF.

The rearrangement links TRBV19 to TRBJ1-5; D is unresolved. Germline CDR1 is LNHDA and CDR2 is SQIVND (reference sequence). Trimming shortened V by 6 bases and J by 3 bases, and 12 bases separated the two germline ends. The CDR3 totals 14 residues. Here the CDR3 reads CASRPTQNNQPQHF. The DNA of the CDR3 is TGTGCCAGTAGGCCGACACAGAACAATCAGCCCCAGCATTTT.

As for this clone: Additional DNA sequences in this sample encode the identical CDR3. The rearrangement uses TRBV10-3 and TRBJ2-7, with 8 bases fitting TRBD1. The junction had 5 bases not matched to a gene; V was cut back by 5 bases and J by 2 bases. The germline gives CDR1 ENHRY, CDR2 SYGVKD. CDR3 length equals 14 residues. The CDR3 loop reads CAISTGTGPYEQYF. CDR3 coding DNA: TGTGCCATCAGTACCGGGACAGGTCCCTACGAGCAGTACTTC.

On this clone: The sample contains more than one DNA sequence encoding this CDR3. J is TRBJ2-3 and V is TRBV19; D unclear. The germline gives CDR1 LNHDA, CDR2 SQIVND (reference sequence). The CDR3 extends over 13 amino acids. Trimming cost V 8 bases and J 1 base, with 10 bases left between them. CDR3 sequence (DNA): TGTGCCAGTTCCCCAGGAGGCACAGATACGCAGTATTTT. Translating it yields CASSPGGTDTQYF.

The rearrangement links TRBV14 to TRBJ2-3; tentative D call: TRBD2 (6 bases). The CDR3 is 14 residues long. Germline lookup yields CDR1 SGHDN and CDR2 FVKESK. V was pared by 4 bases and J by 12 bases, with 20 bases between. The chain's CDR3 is CASSPGGGVSGQYF. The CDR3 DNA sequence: TGTGCCAGCAGCCCCGGTGGAGGGGTCTCGGGCCAGTATTTT. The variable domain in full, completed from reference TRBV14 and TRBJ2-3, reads EAGVTQFPSHSVIEKGQTVTLRCDPISGHDNLYWYRRVMGKEIKFLLHFVKESKQDESGMPNNRFLAERTGGTYSTLKVQPAELEDSGVYFCASSPGGGVSGQYFGPGTRLTVL.

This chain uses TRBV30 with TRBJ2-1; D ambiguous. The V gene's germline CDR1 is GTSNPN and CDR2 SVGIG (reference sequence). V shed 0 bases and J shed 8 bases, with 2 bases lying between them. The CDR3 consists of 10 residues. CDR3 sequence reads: CAWSVYEQFF. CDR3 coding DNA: TGTGCCTGGAGTGTATATGAGCAGTTCTTC.

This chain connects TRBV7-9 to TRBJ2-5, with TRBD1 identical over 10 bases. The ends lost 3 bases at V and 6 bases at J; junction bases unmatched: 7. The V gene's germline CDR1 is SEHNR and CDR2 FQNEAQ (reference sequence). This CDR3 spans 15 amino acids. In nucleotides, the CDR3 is TGTGCCAGCAGCTTTGGGACAGGGGAGGTTAAGACCCAGTACTTC. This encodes CASSFGTGEVKTQYF. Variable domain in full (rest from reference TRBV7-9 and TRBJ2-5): DTGVSQNPRHKITKRGQNVTFRCDPISEHNRLYWYRQTLGQGPEFLTYFQNEAQLEKSRLLSDRFSAERPKGSFSTLEIQRTEQGDSAMYLCASSFGTGEVKTQYFGPGTRLLVL.

The CDR3: CSVVTQGGPGNQPQHF. CDR3 nucleotide sequence: TGCAGCGTGGTAACACAGGGCGGGCCCGGCAATCAGCCCCAGCATTTT. The rearrangement uses TRBV29-1 and TRBJ1-5, with D possibly TRBD1 on 6 matching bases. In germline, CDR1 is SQVTM, CDR2 ANQGSEA. V lost 6 bases and J 2 bases, leaving 20 bases between the germline ends. The CDR3 is 16 amino acids.

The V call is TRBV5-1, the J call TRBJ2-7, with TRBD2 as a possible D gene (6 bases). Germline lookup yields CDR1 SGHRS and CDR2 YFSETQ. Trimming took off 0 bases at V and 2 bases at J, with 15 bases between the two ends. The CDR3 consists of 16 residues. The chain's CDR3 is CASSLGQGGGAYEQYF. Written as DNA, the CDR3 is TGCGCCAGCAGCTTGGGCCAGGGAGGAGGGGCCTACGAGCAGTACTTC. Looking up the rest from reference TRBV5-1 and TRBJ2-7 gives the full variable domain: KAGVTQTPRYLIKTRGQQVTLSCSPISGHRSVSWYQQTPGQGLQFLFEYFSETQRNKGNFPGRFSGRQFSNSRSEMNVSTLELGDSALYLCASSLGQGGGAYEQYFGPGTRLTVT.

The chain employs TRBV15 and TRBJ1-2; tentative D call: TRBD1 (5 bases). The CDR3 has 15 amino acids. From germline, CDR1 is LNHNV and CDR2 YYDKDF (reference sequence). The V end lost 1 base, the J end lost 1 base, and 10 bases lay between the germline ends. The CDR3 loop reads CATSRGDGINYGYTF. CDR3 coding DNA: TGTGCCACCAGCAGAGGGGACGGGATTAACTATGGCTACACCTTC.

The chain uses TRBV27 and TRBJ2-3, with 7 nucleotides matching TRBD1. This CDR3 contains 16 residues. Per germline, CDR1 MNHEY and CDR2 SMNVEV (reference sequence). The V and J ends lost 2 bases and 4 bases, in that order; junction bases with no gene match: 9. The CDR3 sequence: CASSLATTGRSDTQYF. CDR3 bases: TGTGCCAGCAGTTTAGCCACGACAGGGAGATCAGATACGCAGTATTTT.

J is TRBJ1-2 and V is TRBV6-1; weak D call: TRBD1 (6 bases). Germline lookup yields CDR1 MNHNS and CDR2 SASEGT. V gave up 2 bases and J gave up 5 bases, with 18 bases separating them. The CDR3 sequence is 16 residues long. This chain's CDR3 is CASSETGGRGDYGYTF. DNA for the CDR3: TGTGCCAGCAGTGAAACTGGGGGCAGGGGAGATTATGGCTACACCTTC.

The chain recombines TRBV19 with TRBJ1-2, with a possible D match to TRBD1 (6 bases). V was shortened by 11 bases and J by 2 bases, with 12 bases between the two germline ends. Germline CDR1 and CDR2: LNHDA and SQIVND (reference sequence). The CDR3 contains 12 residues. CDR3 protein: CASLQGNYGYTF. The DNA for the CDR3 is TGTGCCTCCTTACAGGGAAACTATGGCTACACCTTC.

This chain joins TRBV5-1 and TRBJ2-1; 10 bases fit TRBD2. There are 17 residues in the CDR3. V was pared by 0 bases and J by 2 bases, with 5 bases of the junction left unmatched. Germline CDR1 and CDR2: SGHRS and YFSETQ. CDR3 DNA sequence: TGCGCCAGCAGCTTGGGTTCTAGCGGGGGTGCCTACAATGAGCAGTTCTTC. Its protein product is CASSLGSSGGAYNEQFF. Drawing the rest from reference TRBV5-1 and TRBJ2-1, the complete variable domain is KAGVTQTPRYLIKTRGQQVTLSCSPISGHRSVSWYQQTPGQGLQFLFEYFSETQRNKGNFPGRFSGRQFSNSRSEMNVSTLELGDSALYLCASSLGSSGGAYNEQFFGPGTRLTVL.

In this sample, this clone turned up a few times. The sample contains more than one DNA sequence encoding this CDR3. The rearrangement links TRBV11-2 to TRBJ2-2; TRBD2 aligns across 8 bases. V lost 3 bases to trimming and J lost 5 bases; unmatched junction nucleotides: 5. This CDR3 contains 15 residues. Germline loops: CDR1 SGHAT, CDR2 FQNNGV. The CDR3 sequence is CASSLSRGGTGELFF. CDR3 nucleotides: TGTGCCAGCAGCTTGTCCCGCGGGGGGACCGGGGAGCTGTTTTTT. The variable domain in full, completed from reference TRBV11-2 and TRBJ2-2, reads EAGVAQSPRYKIIEKRQSVAFWCNPISGHATLYWYQQILGQGPKLLIQFQNNGVVDDSQLPKDRFSAERLKGVDSTLKIQPAKLEDSAVYLCASSLSRGGTGELFFGEGSRLTVL.

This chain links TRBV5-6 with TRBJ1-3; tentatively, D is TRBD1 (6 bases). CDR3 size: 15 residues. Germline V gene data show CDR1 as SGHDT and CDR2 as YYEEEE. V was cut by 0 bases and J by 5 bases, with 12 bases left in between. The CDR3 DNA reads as TGTGCCAGCAGCTTGGGACAGGTTGCGCGAAACACCATATATTTT. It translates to CASSLGQVARNTIYF.

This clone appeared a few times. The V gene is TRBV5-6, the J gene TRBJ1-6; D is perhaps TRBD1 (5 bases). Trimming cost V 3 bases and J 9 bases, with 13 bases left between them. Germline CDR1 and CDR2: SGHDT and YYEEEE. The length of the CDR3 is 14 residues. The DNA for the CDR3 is TGTGCCAGCAGCTACCCGGGACTCTTTTCACCCCTCCACTTT. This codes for CASSYPGLFSPLHF.

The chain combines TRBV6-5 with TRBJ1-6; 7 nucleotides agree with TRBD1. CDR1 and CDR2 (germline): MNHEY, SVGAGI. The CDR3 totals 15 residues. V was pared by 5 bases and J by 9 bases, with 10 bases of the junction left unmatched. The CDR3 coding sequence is TGTGCCAGCAGTAGACAGGGCGGAATGGGTTCACCCCTCCACTTT. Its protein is CASSRQGGMGSPLHF.

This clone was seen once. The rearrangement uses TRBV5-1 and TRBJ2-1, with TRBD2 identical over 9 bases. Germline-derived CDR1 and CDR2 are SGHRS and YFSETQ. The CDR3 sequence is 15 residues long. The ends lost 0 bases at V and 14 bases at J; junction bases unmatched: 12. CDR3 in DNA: TGCGCCAGCAGCTTGGCCGGGGTAGCGGGAGAAAACAAGTTCTTC. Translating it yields CASSLAGVAGENKFF.

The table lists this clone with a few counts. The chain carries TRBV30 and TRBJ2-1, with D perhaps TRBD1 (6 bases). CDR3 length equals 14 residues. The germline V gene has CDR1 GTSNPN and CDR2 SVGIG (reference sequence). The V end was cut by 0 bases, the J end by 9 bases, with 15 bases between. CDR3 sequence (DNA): TGTGCCTGGAGTGTACCAGGGGAAGGGGGTGAGCAGTTCTTC. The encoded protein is CAWSVPGEGGEQFF.

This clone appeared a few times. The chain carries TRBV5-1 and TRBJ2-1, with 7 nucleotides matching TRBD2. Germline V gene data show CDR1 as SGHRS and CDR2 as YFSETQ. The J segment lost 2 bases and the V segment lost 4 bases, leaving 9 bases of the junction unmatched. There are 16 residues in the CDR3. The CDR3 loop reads CASSPTDSGAYNEQFF. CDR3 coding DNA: TGCGCCAGCAGCCCCACCGACAGCGGGGCCTACAATGAGCAGTTCTTC.

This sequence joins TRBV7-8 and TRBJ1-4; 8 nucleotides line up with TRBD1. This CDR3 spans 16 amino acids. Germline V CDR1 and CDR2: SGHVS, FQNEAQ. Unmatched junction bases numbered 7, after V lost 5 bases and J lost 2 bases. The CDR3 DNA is TGTGCCAGCAGCAGCGGACAGGGAGGCACTAATGAAAAACTGTTTTTT. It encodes CASSSGQGGTNEKLFF.

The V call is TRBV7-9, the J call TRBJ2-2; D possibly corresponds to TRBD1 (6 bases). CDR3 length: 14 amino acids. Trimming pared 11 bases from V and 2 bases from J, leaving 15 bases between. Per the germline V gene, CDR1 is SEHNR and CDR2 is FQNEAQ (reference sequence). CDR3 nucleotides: TGTGCCGACCGTAAACAGGGAAACACCGGGGAGCTGTTTTTT. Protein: CADRKQGNTGELFF.

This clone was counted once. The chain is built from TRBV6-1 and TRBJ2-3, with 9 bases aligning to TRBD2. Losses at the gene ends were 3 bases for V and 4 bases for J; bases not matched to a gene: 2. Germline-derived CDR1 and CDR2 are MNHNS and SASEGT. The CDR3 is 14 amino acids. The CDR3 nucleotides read TGTGCCAGCAGTGAGGGGACTAGCCCAGATACGCAGTATTTT. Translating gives CASSEGTSPDTQYF.

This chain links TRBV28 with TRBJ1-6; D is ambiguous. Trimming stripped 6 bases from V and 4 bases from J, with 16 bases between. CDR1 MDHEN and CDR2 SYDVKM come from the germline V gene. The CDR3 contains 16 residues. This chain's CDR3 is CASSSPGQNYNSPLHF. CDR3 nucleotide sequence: TGTGCCAGCAGCTCCCCTGGGCAGAATTATAATTCACCCCTCCACTTT.